The T cell receptor (beta chain) described here comes from a study of cytomegalovirus exposure and HLA in healthy donors. Notes on the study in general: With DRB1 most and HLA-C fewest, TCR association rates differed between HLA loci in a later analysis. In a later analysis, at a false discovery rate of 0.05, fewer than 20,000 TCR beta sequences matched HLA alleles. The Asian-associated ancestry cluster reportedly had fewer N-insertions than the roughly 670-donor mean in a later analysis.

On this clone itself: The antigen remains undetermined.

The PCR used 60 Vbeta and 13 Jbeta primers. TCRdb's copy holds only in-frame clones and misses some; the assay was immunoSEQ multiplex PCR. The sample table includes roughly 120,000 clones. The junction had 6 bases not matched to a gene; V was cut back by 5 bases and J by 3 bases. The CDR3 is made up of 15 amino acids. CDR1 is LNHDA and CDR2 is SQIVND in the germline V gene (reference sequence). The sequence was obtained from a young man in good health and CMV-seronegative. Sequenced: PBMCs. The V call is TRBV19, the J call TRBJ2-4; 8 nucleotides match TRBD1. The CDR3 DNA reads TGTGCCAGTAGTTTCCTGGACAGGGACAAAAACATTCAGTACTTC. Its translation: CASSFLDRDKNIQYF.